The 20 T cell receptor beta chains presented below share a single source sample, sequenced in a study of human thymus T cells. Libraries were prepared by immunoSEQ multiplex PCR; TCRdb keeps only in-frame clonotypes and omits some of them. Among 54,000 or so clones, around 94% were seen once, and the ten largest hold around 6%. Material for sequencing was blood. The source of these receptors is a boy in the first two years of life with a congenital heart defect but otherwise immunologically healthy.

This clone was observed a single time. The chain links TRBV11-2 to TRBJ2-7, with 7 bases aligning to TRBD1. The germline gives CDR1 SGHAT, CDR2 FQNNGV. This CDR3 is 14 amino acids long. Trimming at V came to 1 base and at J to 0 bases, leaving 0 bases not matched to a gene. The CDR3 spells CASSLGTGSYEQYF. As DNA, the CDR3 is TGTGCCAGCAGCTTAGGGACAGGCTCCTACGAGCAGTACTTC.

The chain joins TRBV7-2 to TRBJ1-1; 7 bases match TRBD1. After removal of 5 bases from V and 0 bases from J, the junction contained 6 bases not matched to a gene. This CDR3 has 15 residues. Germline CDR1 is SGHTA and CDR2 is FQGNSA. CDR3 sequence: CASSLSTGLNTEAFF. In DNA form, the CDR3 reads TGTGCCAGCAGCCTGTCGACAGGGCTGAACACTGAAGCTTTCTTT. Full variable domain (outside the CDR3, taken from reference TRBV7-2 and TRBJ1-1): GAGVSQSPSNKVTEKGKDVELRCDPISGHTALYWYRQSLGQGLEFLIYFQGNSAPDKSGLPSDRFSAERTGGSVSTLTIQRTQQEDSAVYLCASSLSTGLNTEAFFGQGTRLTVV.

For the CDR3, the DNA is TGTGCCAGCAGTTTATATAGGGGGATCCAACTGTTTTTT. Translation: CASSLYRGIQLFF. V is TRBV28 and J is TRBJ1-4, with a possible D match to TRBD1 (6 bases). Germline V lookup: CDR1 MDHEN, CDR2 SYDVKM. CDR3 length equals 13 residues. Trimming took 1 base from V and 12 from J, leaving 12 bases between them.

This rearrangement joins TRBV19 to TRBJ2-7, with 13 nucleotides matching TRBD2. V lost 5 bases to trimming and J lost 5 bases; unmatched junction nucleotides: 3. Germline values: CDR1 LNHDA, CDR2 SQIVND (reference sequence). The CDR3 is made up of 14 amino acids. The DNA for the CDR3 is TGTGCCAGTAGTTTCGGACTAGCGGGGGACGAGCAGTACTTC. Translated, it gives CASSFGLAGDEQYF. Drawing the rest from reference TRBV19 and TRBJ2-7, the complete variable domain is DGGITQSPKYLFRKEGQNVTLSCEQNLNHDAMYWYRQDPGQGLRLIYYSQIVNDFQKGDIAEGYSVSREKKESFPLTVTSAQKNPTAFYLCASSFGLAGDEQYFGPGTRLTVT.

V is TRBV6-5 and J is TRBJ1-3, with 7 bases that match TRBD1. Trimming removed 8 bases from V and 2 bases from J; junction bases left unmatched: 3. This CDR3 has 13 residues. The germline V gene has CDR1 MNHEY and CDR2 SVGAGI. CDR3 protein: CASRRGPGNTIYF. CDR3 coding DNA: TGTGCCAGCCGGAGGGGGCCTGGAAACACCATATATTTT.

This clone was observed once. This chain joins TRBV2 and TRBJ1-3; the D is unclear. Per the germline V gene, CDR1 is SNHLY and CDR2 is FYNNEI. The V end lost 6 bases, the J end lost 0 bases, and 9 bases lay between the germline ends. The CDR3 is made up of 14 amino acids. CDR3 nucleotide sequence: TGTGCCAGCAGATCGGACTACTCTGGAAACACCATATATTTT. This translates into CASRSDYSGNTIYF. Based on the CDR3 plus reference TRBV2 and TRBJ1-3, the full variable domain is EPEVTQTPSHQVTQMGQEVILRCVPISNHLYFYWYRQILGQKVEFLVSFYNNEISEKSEIFDDQFSVERPDGSNFTLKIRSTKLEDSAMYFCASRSDYSGNTIYFGEGSWLTVV.

This sequence joins TRBV4-1 and TRBJ1-5; the D is unclear. Germline CDR1 MGHRA, CDR2 YSYEKL. The germline V and J ends were trimmed by 1 base and 6 bases, with 7 bases remaining between them. The CDR3 covers 13 residues. CDR3 in DNA: TGCGCCAGCAGCCAAGCAGAAGGTCAGCCCCAGCATTTT. This sequence encodes CASSQAEGQPQHF.

The chain employs TRBV21-1 and TRBJ2-7; the D segment call TRBD2 is taken from the table without a DNA check. TRBV21-1 is flagged as a pseudogene. The CDR3 runs to 15 residues. The CDR3 sequence: CASSKSVGGPYEQYF. The CDR3 DNA is TGTGCCAGCAGCAAGTCGGTGGGAGGCCCCTACGAGCAGTACTTC.

V gene TRBV30 combines with J gene TRBJ1-3; no clear D. This CDR3 region has 13 residues. Trimming took off 3 bases at V and 4 bases at J, with 10 bases between the two ends. Germline V CDR1 and CDR2: GTSNPN, SVGIG (reference sequence). Here the CDR3 reads CAWSRTPGNTIYF. CDR3 bases: TGTGCCTGGAGCAGGACGCCCGGAAACACCATATATTTT.

V is TRBV10-1 and J is TRBJ1-5; 8 bases fit TRBD1. Germline-derived CDR1 and CDR2 are WNHNN and SYGVQD (reference sequence). The CDR3 length is 18 residues. The ends lost 0 bases at V and 0 bases at J; junction bases unmatched: 7. CDR3 in DNA: TGCGCCAGCAGTGAGTCGACTAGGACAGGGCATAGCAATCAGCCCCAGCATTTT. Protein sequence: CASSESTRTGHSNQPQHF.

The chain has TRBV5-1 and TRBJ1-1; D is unclear. Germline lookup yields CDR1 SGHRS and CDR2 YFSETQ. The ends were cut back, 0 bases at V and 3 bases at J, with 9 bases in the middle. The CDR3 extends over 14 amino acids. The CDR3 DNA follows: TGCGCCAGCAGCTTGGTGGGCGCCTACACTGAAGCTTTCTTT. Translation gives CASSLVGAYTEAFF.

The chain combines TRBV5-1 with TRBJ2-5; no clear D gene. The CDR3 consists of 15 residues. Trimming left V 0 bases short and J 2 bases short, with 11 bases between. Germline V CDR1 and CDR2: SGHRS, YFSETQ. The CDR3 reads CASSLVEATQETQYF. CDR3 bases: TGCGCCAGCAGCTTGGTAGAGGCAACACAAGAGACCCAGTACTTC. The complete variable domain, with remaining parts taken from reference TRBV5-1 and TRBJ2-5, reads KAGVTQTPRYLIKTRGQQVTLSCSPISGHRSVSWYQQTPGQGLQFLFEYFSETQRNKGNFPGRFSGRQFSNSRSEMNVSTLELGDSALYLCASSLVEATQETQYFGPGTRLLVL.

The chain couples TRBV6-4 to TRBJ2-7; D is perhaps TRBD2 (6 bases). The V and J ends lost 3 bases and 3 bases respectively, with 15 bases between them. In germline, CDR1 is MRHNA, CDR2 SNTAGT. This CDR3 is built from 15 residues. Here the CDR3 DNA reads TGTGCCAGCAGTGAGGCCCCTGGAGGGGACTACGAGCAGTACTTC. Encoded protein: CASSEAPGGDYEQYF.

The CDR3 sequence is CASSPRTGNYGYTF. The CDR3 DNA sequence: TGTGCCAGCAGCCCCAGGACAGGGAACTATGGCTACACCTTC. This chain joins TRBV11-2 and TRBJ1-2; 8 bases line up with TRBD1. The CDR3 is 14 residues long. Germline CDR1 reads SGHAT; CDR2 reads FQNNGV. The trim removed 5 bases at V and 2 bases at J, leaving 4 bases unmatched.

CDR3 DNA: TGTGCCAGCAGTCCGGGACAGGGGACATATGGCTACACCTTC. Translating gives CASSPGQGTYGYTF. The V call is TRBV28, the J call TRBJ1-2; 10 nucleotides line up with TRBD1. CDR3 length equals 14 residues. The trim removed 5 bases at V and 5 bases at J, leaving 5 bases unmatched. The germline V gene encodes CDR1 MDHEN and CDR2 SYDVKM.

On this clone itself: A read error may account for a junction end that differs from germline. This chain connects TRBV4-2 to TRBJ2-2; maybe TRBD2 (6 bases). CDR1 and CDR2 from the germline V gene are LGHNA and YNFKEQ. This CDR3 contains 16 residues. CDR3 nucleotides: TGTGCCAGCAGCCAATACACTCTTGGACGAGACGGGGGGCTGTTTTTT. Encoded protein: CASSQYTLGRDGGLFF.

The chain uses TRBV15 and TRBJ2-5; perhaps TRBD1 as D (6 bases). Germline values: CDR1 LNHNV, CDR2 YYDKDF (reference sequence). Trimming took 0 bases from V and 3 from J, leaving 8 bases between them. The CDR3 covers 14 residues. The CDR3 region has the DNA TGTGCCACCAGCAGAGATAAGGGGGAAGAGACCCAGTACTTC. It is translated as CATSRDKGEETQYF. Full variable domain (remainder filled in from reference TRBV15 and TRBJ2-5): DAMVIQNPRYQVTQFGKPVTLSCSQTLNHNVMYWYQQKSSQAPKLLFHYYDKDFNNEADTPDNFQSRRPNTSFCFLDIRSPGLGDTAMYLCATSRDKGEETQYFGPGTRLLVL.

This chain connects TRBV19 to TRBJ1-1; TRBD1 matches 7 bases. CDR1 is LNHDA and CDR2 is SQIVND in the germline V gene (reference sequence). This CDR3 has 16 amino acids. V dropped 7 bases and J dropped 1; count of bases not matched to a gene: 12. CDR3 residues: CASTPHTTGKNTEAFF. The DNA for the CDR3 is TGTGCCAGTACCCCTCACACGACAGGGAAGAACACTGAAGCTTTCTTT.

V gene TRBV7-2 combines with J gene TRBJ1-2; D call uncertain. The germline V and J ends were trimmed by 5 bases and 6 bases, with 13 bases remaining between them. Germline lookup yields CDR1 SGHTA and CDR2 FQGNSA. The CDR3 loop spans 13 amino acids. For the CDR3, the DNA is TGTGCCAGCAGCCGGGCCCCGAGGGATGGCTACACCTTC. This encodes CASSRAPRDGYTF.

In DNA form, the CDR3 reads TGTGCCAGCAGCTTAGGCCTGGCAGGAGGGGGGAATTCACCCCTCCACTTT. This gives the protein CASSLGLAGGGNSPLHF. The J gene is TRBJ1-6, the V gene TRBV13; perhaps TRBD1 as D (6 bases). Germline CDR1 PRHDT, CDR2 FYEKMQ (reference sequence). This CDR3 comprises 17 residues. V gave up 0 bases and J gave up 7 bases, with 16 bases separating them.